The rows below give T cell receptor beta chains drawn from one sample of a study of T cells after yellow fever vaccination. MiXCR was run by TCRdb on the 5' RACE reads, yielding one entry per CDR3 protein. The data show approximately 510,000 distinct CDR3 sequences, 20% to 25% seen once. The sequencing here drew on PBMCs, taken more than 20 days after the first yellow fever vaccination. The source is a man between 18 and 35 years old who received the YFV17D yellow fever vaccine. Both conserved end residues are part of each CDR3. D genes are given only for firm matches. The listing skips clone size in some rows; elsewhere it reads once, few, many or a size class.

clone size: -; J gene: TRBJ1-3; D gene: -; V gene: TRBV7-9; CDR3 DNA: TGTGCCAGCAGCTTATCAGGGGCGGACACCATATATTTT; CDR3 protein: CASSLSGADTIYF
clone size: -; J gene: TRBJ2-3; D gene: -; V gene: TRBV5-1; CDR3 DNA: TGCGCCAGCAGCTTGAACCCCACAGATACGCAGTATTTT; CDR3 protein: CASSLNPTDTQYF
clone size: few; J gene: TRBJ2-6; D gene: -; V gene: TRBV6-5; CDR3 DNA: TGTGCCAGCAGTTACTCGCACTCTGGGGCCAACGTCCTGACTTTC; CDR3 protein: CASSYSHSGANVLTF
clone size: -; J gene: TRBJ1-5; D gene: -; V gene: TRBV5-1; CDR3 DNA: TGCGCCAGCAGCTTGGAGCCGGGACGGGGTCAGCCCCAGCATTTT; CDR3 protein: CASSLEPGRGQPQHF
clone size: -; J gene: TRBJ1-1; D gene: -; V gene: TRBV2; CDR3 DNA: TGTGCCAGCAGCGCCCGACCCCGGGGTATCGGTGAAGCTTTCTTT; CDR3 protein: CASSARPRGIGEAFF
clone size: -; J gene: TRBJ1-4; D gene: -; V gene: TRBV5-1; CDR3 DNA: TGCGCCAGCAGCTTGGGGACGAATGAAAAACTGTTTTTT; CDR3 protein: CASSLGTNEKLFF
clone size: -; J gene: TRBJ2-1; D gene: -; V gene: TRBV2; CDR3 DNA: TGTGCCAGCAATCCCCAGGGGACGTACAATGAGCAGTTCTTC; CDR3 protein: CASNPQGTYNEQFF
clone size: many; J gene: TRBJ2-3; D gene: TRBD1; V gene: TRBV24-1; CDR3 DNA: TGTGCCACCCGAGCCCGGGCAGGGGGCGCAGATACGCAGTATTTT; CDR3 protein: CATRARAGGADTQYF
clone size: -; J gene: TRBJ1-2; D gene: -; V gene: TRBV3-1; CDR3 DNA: TGTGCCAGCAGCCAAGATGGGCGGATCTATGGCTACACCTTC; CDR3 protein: CASSQDGRIYGYTF
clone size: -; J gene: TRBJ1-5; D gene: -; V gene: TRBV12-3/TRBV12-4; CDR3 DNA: TGTGCCAGCAGTCAACGGGACAATAGAGTGGGCCAGCCCCAGCATTTT; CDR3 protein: CASSQRDNRVGQPQHF
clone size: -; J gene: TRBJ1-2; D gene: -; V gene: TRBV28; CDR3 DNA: TGTGCCAGTCGGACGGGACTCTATGGCTACACCTTC; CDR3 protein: CASRTGLYGYTF
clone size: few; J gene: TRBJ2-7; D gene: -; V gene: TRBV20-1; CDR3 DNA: TGCAGTGCCGTAGACGACAGTGAAAGCTCCTACGAGCAGTACTTC; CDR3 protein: CSAVDDSESSYEQYF
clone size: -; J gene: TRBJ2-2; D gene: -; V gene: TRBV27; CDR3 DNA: TGTGCCAGCAGTTTAGTGGATGGCGGGGAGCTGTTTTTT; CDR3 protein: CASSLVDGGELFF
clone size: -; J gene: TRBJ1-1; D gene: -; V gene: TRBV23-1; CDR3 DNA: TGCGCCAGCAGTCGTCGCAGGGCGGGTGAAGCTTTCTTT; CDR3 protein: CASSRRRAGEAFF
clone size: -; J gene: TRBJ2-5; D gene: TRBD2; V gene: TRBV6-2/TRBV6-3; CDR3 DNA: TGTGCCAGCAAGTCGCGGGGGGGCATGAAGACCCAGTACTTC; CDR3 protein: CASKSRGGMKTQYF
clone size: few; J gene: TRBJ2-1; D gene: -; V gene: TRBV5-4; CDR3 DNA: TGTGCCGGCAGCCGACAGGGAGGTCACGATGAGCAGTTCTTC; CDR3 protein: CAGSRQGGHDEQFF
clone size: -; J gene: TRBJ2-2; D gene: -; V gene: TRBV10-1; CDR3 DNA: TGCGCCAGCAGTGTGACCCGGAGGGCCGGGGAGCTGTTTTTT; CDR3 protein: CASSVTRRAGELFF
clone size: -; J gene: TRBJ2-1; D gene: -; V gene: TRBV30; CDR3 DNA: TGTGCCTGGGGAGGGGGCAATGAGCAGTTCTTC; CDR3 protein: CAWGGGNEQFF
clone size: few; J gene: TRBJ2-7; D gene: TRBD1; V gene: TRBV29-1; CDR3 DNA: TGCAGCGTTCTACCGGGACAGTTCCCGGGGGAGCAGTACTTC; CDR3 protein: CSVLPGQFPGEQYF
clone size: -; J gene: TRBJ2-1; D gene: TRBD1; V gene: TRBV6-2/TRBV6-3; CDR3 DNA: TGTGCCAGCAGTTACTCGACAGGGAATGAGCAGTTCTTC; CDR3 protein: CASSYSTGNEQFF
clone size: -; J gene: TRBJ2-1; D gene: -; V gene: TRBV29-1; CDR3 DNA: TGCAGCGCCTCTCCCTCGGGCGGCGATGAGCAGTTCTTC; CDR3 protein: CSASPSGGDEQFF
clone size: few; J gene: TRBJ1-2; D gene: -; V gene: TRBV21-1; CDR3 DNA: TGTGCCAGCAGCCTCTGGACAGGGCAGTTTCATGGCTACACCTTC; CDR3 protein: CASSLWTGQFHGYTF
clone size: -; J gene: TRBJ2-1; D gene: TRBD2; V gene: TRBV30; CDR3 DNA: TGTGCCTGGAGTGTCACAACTAGCGGTGACAATGAGCAGTTCTTC; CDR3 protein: CAWSVTTSGDNEQFF
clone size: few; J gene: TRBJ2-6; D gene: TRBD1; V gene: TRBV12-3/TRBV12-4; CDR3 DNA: TGTGCCAGCAGGCAGAATAGACAGGGCCTCTCCTCTGGGGCCAACGTCCTGACTTTC; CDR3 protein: CASRQNRQGLSSGANVLTF
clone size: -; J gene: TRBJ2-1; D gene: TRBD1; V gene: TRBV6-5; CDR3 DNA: TGTGCCAGCAGTTACGCTGGACAGGGGTACAATGAGCAGTTCTTC; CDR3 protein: CASSYAGQGYNEQFF
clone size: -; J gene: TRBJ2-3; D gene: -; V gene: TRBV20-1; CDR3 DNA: TGCAGTGACAAAGTAACAGGGACTAACACAGATACGCAGTATTTT; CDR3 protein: CSDKVTGTNTDTQYF
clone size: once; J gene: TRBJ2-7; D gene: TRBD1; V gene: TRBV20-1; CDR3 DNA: TGCAGTGCTAGCGGCAGGGGGCGTTACGAGCAGTACTTC; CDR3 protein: CSASGRGRYEQYF
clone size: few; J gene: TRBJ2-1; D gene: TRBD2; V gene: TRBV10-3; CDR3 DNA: TGTGCCATCGGGAAACTAGCGGGGGGTGACAATGAGCAGTTCTTC; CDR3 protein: CAIGKLAGGDNEQFF
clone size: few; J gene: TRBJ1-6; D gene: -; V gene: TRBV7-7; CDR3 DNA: TGTGCTAGCAGCTTAAGGCCGGACAGCAATTCACCCCTCCACTTT; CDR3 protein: CASSLRPDSNSPLHF
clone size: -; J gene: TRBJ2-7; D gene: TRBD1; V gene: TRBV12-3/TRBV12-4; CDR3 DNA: TGTGCCAGCAGACTAACACAGGGGCTTACCTACGAGCAGTACTTC; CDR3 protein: CASRLTQGLTYEQYF
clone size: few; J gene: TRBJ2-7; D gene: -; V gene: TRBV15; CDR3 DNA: TGTGCCACCAGCAGAGGAATAGGGAAGTCCTACGAGCAGTACTTC; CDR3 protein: CATSRGIGKSYEQYF
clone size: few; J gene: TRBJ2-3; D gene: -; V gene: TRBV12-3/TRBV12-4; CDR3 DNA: TGTGCCAGCAGTTCTATCCTACGCACAGATACGCAGTATTTT; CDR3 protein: CASSSILRTDTQYF
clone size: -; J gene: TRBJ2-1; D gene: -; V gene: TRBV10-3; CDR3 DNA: TGTGCCATCAGCGACCGGACTGTTGAGCAGTTCTTC; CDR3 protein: CAISDRTVEQFF
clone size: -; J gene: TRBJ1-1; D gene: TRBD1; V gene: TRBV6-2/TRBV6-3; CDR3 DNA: TGTGCCAGCACGGGGACAGGGATTTCTAGTTGGACTGAAGCTTTCTTT; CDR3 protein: CASTGTGISSWTEAFF
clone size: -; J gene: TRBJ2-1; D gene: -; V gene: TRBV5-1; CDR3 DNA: TGCGCCAGCAGCTCACAGGGTGGGGACAATGAGCAGTTCTTC; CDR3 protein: CASSSQGGDNEQFF
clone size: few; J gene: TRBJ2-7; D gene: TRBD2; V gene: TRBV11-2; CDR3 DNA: TGTGCCAGCAGCGCGAGTACCGGGACTACCTACGAGCAGTACTTC; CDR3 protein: CASSASTGTTYEQYF
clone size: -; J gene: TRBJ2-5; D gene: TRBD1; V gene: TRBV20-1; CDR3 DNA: TGCAGTGCTACTCGTGGACAGGGACAAGAGACCCAGTACTTC; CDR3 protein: CSATRGQGQETQYF